The 31 T cell receptor beta chains reported below all come from one sample, sequenced in a study of blood T cell repertoires in COVID-19. Some clones are missing from TCRdb's copy, which holds only in-frame ones; the method was immunoSEQ multiplex PCR. Here the sample spans about 95,000 clones, roughly nine tenths being singletons. Sequenced sample: peripheral blood. These receptors all stem from a man aged 55-75 years with COVID-19, enrolled during active disease.

The chain employs TRBV25-1 and TRBJ1-2; no definite D call. The CDR3 contains 14 residues. V lost 3 bases and J lost 6, with 14 bases in between. Germline V gene lookup returns CDR1 MGHDK and CDR2 SYGVNS. CDR3 residues: CASSEGRGEDGYTF. The CDR3 DNA sequence: TGTGCCAGCAGTGAGGGCCGGGGAGAAGATGGCTACACCTTC.

The genes are TRBV4-2 and TRBJ2-2, with TRBD2 identical over 8 bases. J gave up 1 base and V 4 bases, and 5 bases lay outside the gene matches. Germline V gives CDR1 LGHNA, CDR2 YNFKEQ. The CDR3 has 16 amino acids. DNA of the CDR3: TGTGCCAGCAGCCCACAGGCGGGAGGGAACACCGGGGAGCTGTTTTTT. Translating gives CASSPQAGGNTGELFF.

This chain uses TRBV5-4 with TRBJ1-2; the D gene is possibly TRBD1 (5 bases). In germline, CDR1 is SGHNT, CDR2 YYREEE (reference sequence). V shed 4 bases and J shed 0 bases, with 19 bases lying between them. The CDR3 is 17 amino acids. The CDR3 loop reads CASSADRTSYSNYGYTF. CDR3 DNA: TGTGCCAGCAGCGCCGACAGAACATCCTATTCTAACTATGGCTACACCTTC.

CDR3 residues: CASSETSGTGGDTQYF. In DNA, the CDR3 is TGTGCCAGCAGCGAGACTAGCGGGACTGGCGGAGATACGCAGTATTTT. This chain uses TRBV7-9 with TRBJ2-3; 11 nucleotides line up with TRBD2. Germline assignment: CDR1 SEHNR and CDR2 FQNEAQ (reference sequence). The CDR3 runs to 16 residues. With 5 bases clipped from V and 5 bases from J, the junction kept 9 bases outside the gene matches.

J is TRBJ1-2 and V is TRBV6-4, with D possibly matching TRBD1 (5 bases). Germline CDR1 is MRHNA and CDR2 is SNTAGT. Trimming removed 2 bases at V and 4 bases at J, with 17 bases between. The CDR3 is 16 residues long. The CDR3 region is CASSDVVQGVIYGYTF. CDR3 DNA: TGTGCCAGCAGTGACGTGGTTCAGGGTGTGATCTATGGCTACACCTTC.

This clone was seen a handful of times. This sequence joins TRBV19 and TRBJ1-2; TRBD1 matches 9 bases. Per the germline V gene, CDR1 is LNHDA and CDR2 is SQIVND (reference sequence). The V segment lost 7 bases and the J segment 3 bases; nucleotides outside the gene matches: 9. This CDR3 has 15 residues. The CDR3 reads CASIPRTGEDYGYTF. The CDR3 region has the DNA TGTGCCAGTATCCCGCGGACAGGGGAAGACTATGGCTACACCTTC.

This chain links TRBV5-1 with TRBJ1-2; D perhaps matches TRBD1 (6 bases). The V gene's germline CDR1 is SGHRS and CDR2 YFSETQ. This CDR3 is 15 amino acids long. Trimming pared 0 bases from V and 2 bases from J, leaving 11 bases between. CDR3 protein: CASSLETGLNYGYTF. The CDR3 bases are TGCGCCAGCAGCTTGGAGACAGGTCTAAACTATGGCTACACCTTC.

This clone was seen a handful of times. The rearrangement joins TRBV7-8 to TRBJ1-2; tentatively, D is TRBD1 (6 bases). The CDR3 sequence is 16 residues long. The germline CDR1 and CDR2 sequences are SGHVS and FQNEAQ. V lost 1 base and J 2 bases, leaving 14 bases between the germline ends. The DNA of the CDR3 is TGTGCCAGCAGCTTAGTCGCAGGGGAGCACAACTATGGCTACACCTTC. This gives the protein CASSLVAGEHNYGYTF.

This clone appeared a few times. J is TRBJ1-2 and V is TRBV30; the D is unclear. Germline assignment: CDR1 GTSNPN and CDR2 SVGIG (reference sequence). Deletions cut 4 bases from V and 2 bases from J, with 8 bases between. The CDR3 runs to 12 residues. Here the CDR3 DNA reads TGTGCCTGGACAGAAACGAACTATGGCTACACCTTC. Translated: CAWTETNYGYTF.

This chain uses TRBV3-1 (or the pseudogene TRBV3-2) with TRBJ2-3, with D perhaps TRBD2 (5 bases). Trimming removed 6 bases at V and 2 bases at J, with 9 bases between. This CDR3 spans 13 amino acids. Germline CDR1 and CDR2: LGHDT and YNNKEL (reference sequence). As DNA, the CDR3 is TGTGCCAGCAGTCGGACTGACACAGATACGCAGTATTTT. Protein product: CASSRTDTDTQYF.

This chain links TRBV29-1 with TRBJ1-1; TRBD1 is a possible D gene (5 bases). The CDR3 is 13 residues long. V lost 7 bases, J lost 1 base, and 13 bases lay in between. Germline lookup yields CDR1 SQVTM and CDR2 ANQGSEA. CDR3 amino acids: CSAAGRKNTEAFF. The DNA for the CDR3 is TGCAGCGCCGCGGGACGGAAGAACACTGAAGCTTTCTTT.

The chain joins TRBV6-5 to TRBJ1-5, with 7 bases that match TRBD1. The germline V gene has CDR1 MNHEY and CDR2 SVGAGI. V shed 7 bases, J shed 5 bases, and the junction held 5 bases outside the gene matches. The CDR3 consists of 13 residues. Written as DNA, the CDR3 is TGTGCCAGCATGACAGGGCCCGATCAGCCCCAGCATTTT. It encodes CASMTGPDQPQHF.

This chain connects TRBV4-1 to TRBJ2-1; a weak D match, TRBD1 (5 bases). V lost 3 bases, J lost 5 bases, and 8 bases lay in between. The CDR3 spans 13 residues. CDR1 MGHRA and CDR2 YSYEKL come from the germline V gene. CDR3 bases: TGCGCCAGCAGCCAGGGGCTAAACAATGAGCAGTTCTTC. The encoded protein is CASSQGLNNEQFF.

The chain joins TRBV28 to TRBJ1-2; TRBD1 aligns across 9 bases. The ends lost 5 bases at V and 4 bases at J; junction bases unmatched: 11. This CDR3 is built from 16 residues. Germline V lookup: CDR1 MDHEN, CDR2 SYDVKM. The CDR3 DNA reads as TGTGCCAGCAGTGCGCCGCCGGGACAGGGAATCTATGGCTACACCTTC. It translates to CASSAPPGQGIYGYTF.

The rearrangement joins TRBV27 to TRBJ2-7; TRBD2 matches 7 bases. V lost 10 bases, J lost 0 bases, and 9 bases stayed unmatched. The CDR3 has 14 amino acids. Germline V lookup: CDR1 MNHEY, CDR2 SMNVEV (reference sequence). This CDR3 reads CATSPSGFSYEQYF. The CDR3, as DNA: TGTGCCACCTCCCCTAGCGGTTTCTCCTACGAGCAGTACTTC.

The chain uses TRBV2 and TRBJ2-1, with D possibly matching TRBD1 (6 bases). Between the trimmed V and J ends, which lost 2 bases and 2 bases, there was a span of 7 bases. The CDR3 runs 14 residues. Germline CDR1 SNHLY, CDR2 FYNNEI. CDR3 bases: TGTGCCAGCAGTGAATGGACAGCCTACAATGAGCAGTTCTTC. As protein: CASSEWTAYNEQFF.

The V gene is TRBV6-2 or TRBV6-3, the J gene TRBJ1-1; weak D call: TRBD1 (6 bases). CDR3 length: 14 amino acids. CDR1 is MNHEY, CDR2 SVGEGT, per germline. V lost 6 bases, J lost 1 base, and 12 bases lay in between. The CDR3 here is CASSKQGSNTEAFF. The CDR3 DNA follows: TGTGCCAGCAGCAAACAGGGTTCGAACACTGAAGCTTTCTTT.

In this sample, this clone turned up once. The rearrangement links TRBV18 to TRBJ2-1; 9 bases agree with TRBD2. The CDR3 spans 14 residues. V shed 3 bases, J shed 5 bases, and the junction held 2 bases outside the gene matches. From germline, CDR1 is KGHSH and CDR2 LQKENI. The CDR3 sequence is CASSPSGRNNEQFF. In nucleotides, the CDR3 is TGTGCCAGCTCACCTAGCGGGAGAAACAATGAGCAGTTCTTC.

This chain uses TRBV29-1 with TRBJ1-1; no firm D call. Germline V lookup: CDR1 SQVTM, CDR2 ANQGSEA. V shed 7 bases and J shed 4 bases, with 13 bases lying between them. The CDR3 is 12 amino acids. The CDR3 sequence is CSALEGGTEAFF. The CDR3 region has the DNA TGCAGCGCCTTGGAGGGTGGCACTGAAGCTTTCTTT.

The genes are TRBV5-1 and TRBJ2-1; 7 bases line up with TRBD1. Germline CDR1 reads SGHRS; CDR2 reads YFSETQ. The CDR3 extends over 17 amino acids. The J segment lost 0 bases and the V segment lost 0 bases, leaving 6 bases of the junction unmatched. The CDR3 nucleotides are TGCGCCAGCAGCTTGGGGACAGGTGGGAGCTCCTACAATGAGCAGTTCTTC. Encoded protein: CASSLGTGGSSYNEQFF.

The chain employs TRBV15 and TRBJ1-1; tentatively, D is TRBD1 (6 bases). Trimming left V 5 bases short and J 1 base short, with 8 bases between. The CDR3 has 13 residues. Germline V CDR1 and CDR2: LNHNV, YYDKDF (reference sequence). CDR3 sequence reads: CATSWGQNTEAFF. DNA of the CDR3: TGTGCCACCAGCTGGGGACAGAACACTGAAGCTTTCTTT.

The V and J genes are TRBV6-1 and TRBJ1-1, with a weak D call TRBD1 (5 bases). Germline V gives CDR1 MNHNS, CDR2 SASEGT. This CDR3 has 14 residues. The V end lost 3 bases, the J end lost 4 bases, and 12 bases lay between the germline ends. CDR3 coding DNA: TGTGCCAGCAGTGACCGGGGGTTATTCACTGAAGCTTTCTTT. Translating it yields CASSDRGLFTEAFF.

The chain couples TRBV6-5 to TRBJ2-1, with D maybe TRBD2 (6 bases). There are 13 residues in the CDR3. Germline CDR1 is MNHEY and CDR2 is SVGAGI. V was cut by 10 bases and J by 6 bases, with 16 bases left in between. The CDR3 protein is CATNRGEANEQFF. CDR3 DNA sequence: TGTGCCACCAATCGAGGGGAGGCCAATGAGCAGTTCTTC.

V gene TRBV6-6 combines with J gene TRBJ1-5; 9 bases agree with TRBD1. Germline V gives CDR1 MNHNY, CDR2 SVGAGI (reference sequence). This CDR3 has 18 residues. V gave up 5 bases and J gave up 1 base; unmatched junction bases: 12. The DNA for the CDR3 is TGTGCCAGCAGTCGTCCCGGGACAGGGAGTGGAAGCAATCAGCCCCAGCATTTT. Protein: CASSRPGTGSGSNQPQHF.

The chain combines TRBV19 with TRBJ1-5; D is possibly TRBD1 (5 bases). The V and J ends lost 7 bases and 4 bases respectively, with 14 bases between them. The germline CDR1 and CDR2 sequences are LNHDA and SQIVND (reference sequence). This CDR3 is built from 14 residues. In DNA form, the CDR3 reads TGTGCCAGTACTCCGGGTAGGGGAAATCAGCCCCAGCATTTT. Translation: CASTPGRGNQPQHF.

The chain is built from TRBV19 and TRBJ2-1; possible D gene TRBD2, 6 bases. Trimming took 4 bases from V and 5 from J, leaving 12 bases between them. Germline V gene data show CDR1 as LNHDA and CDR2 as SQIVND (reference sequence). The CDR3 consists of 14 residues. The CDR3 region is CASSTASVHNEQFF. In nucleotides, the CDR3 is TGTGCCAGTAGTACGGCTAGCGTACACAATGAGCAGTTCTTC. Full variable domain (rest looked up from reference TRBV19 and TRBJ2-1): DGGITQSPKYLFRKEGQNVTLSCEQNLNHDAMYWYRQDPGQGLRLIYYSQIVNDFQKGDIAEGYSVSREKKESFPLTVTSAQKNPTAFYLCASSTASVHNEQFFGPGTRLTVL.

The chain combines TRBV7-2 with TRBJ1-1; no firm D call. Trimming took 2 bases from V and 2 from J, leaving 12 bases between them. The CDR3 consists of 15 residues. Germline CDR1 and CDR2: SGHTA and FQGNSA. The CDR3 coding sequence is TGTGCCAGCAGCTTACGTCGAGGTACAAACACTGAAGCTTTCTTT. It is translated as CASSLRRGTNTEAFF.

This clone was detected once. The rearrangement uses TRBV19 and TRBJ2-1; tentatively, D is TRBD2 (5 bases). The CDR3 runs to 14 residues. Trimming cost V 3 bases and J 8 bases, with 14 bases left between them. Germline-derived CDR1 and CDR2 are LNHDA and SQIVND (reference sequence). The CDR3 loop is CASSISGRGHEQFF. In DNA form, the CDR3 reads TGTGCCAGTAGTATTAGTGGGAGAGGGCATGAGCAGTTCTTC.

The rearrangement links TRBV6-5 to TRBJ1-3; TRBD1 might be the D (6 bases). The V and J ends lost 6 bases and 1 base respectively, with 7 bases between them. The CDR3 totals 13 residues. Germline CDR1 reads MNHEY; CDR2 reads SVGAGI. CDR3 loop: CASRDSSGNTIYF. For the CDR3, the DNA is TGTGCCAGCAGGGACAGTTCTGGAAACACCATATATTTT.

In its sample, this clone was seen once. The chain uses TRBV4-3 and TRBJ2-7; no clear D. Germline CDR1 and CDR2: LGHNA and YSLEER. The CDR3 length is 13 residues. V was pared by 1 base and J by 2 bases, with 6 bases between. This CDR3 is CASSQAPAYEQYF. The CDR3 bases are TGCGCCAGCAGCCAAGCGCCGGCCTACGAGCAGTACTTC.

J is TRBJ2-7 and V is TRBV6-5; D is unresolved. The V end lost 7 bases, the J end lost 2 bases, and 6 bases lay between the germline ends. The CDR3 is 11 residues long. Germline V gives CDR1 MNHEY, CDR2 SVGAGI. In DNA, the CDR3 is TGTGCCAGCACGTCTACCTACGAGCAGTACTTC. Translated, it gives CASTSTYEQYF.